These 2 T cell receptor beta chains were sequenced from one sample in a study of vaccination and CD4 T cells after COVID-19. Antigens for these TCRs are unknown. The treatment here: approximately nine-day PBMC culture with coronavirus spike peptide pools or control peptides (ViraFEST assay). The Oncomine TCR Beta short-read assay sequenced DNA from cultured CD4+ T cells. TCRdb reanalysed the PCR reads using MiXCR and keeps one entry per CDR3 protein. This table holds about 25,000 distinct CDR3 sequences, roughly 49% found once. The source material was CD4+ T cells from blood, cultured in vitro. The receptors derive from a human donor who had recovered from COVID-19.

The chain carries TRBV23-1 and TRBJ2-5; the match to TRBD1 covers 12 bases. TRBV23-1 is assigned to the ORF class and has an uncertain function. V shed 3 bases, J shed 5 bases, and the junction held 16 bases outside the gene matches. This CDR3 contains 19 residues. The CDR3 DNA follows: TGCGCCAGCAGTCACAGCTCTCTACAGGGACAGGGGGCTTGGGAGACCCAGTACTTC. It codes for CASSHSSLQGQGAWETQYF.

This sequence joins TRBV28 and TRBJ1-2, with TRBD1 matching over 11 bases. Germline assignment: CDR1 MDHEN and CDR2 SYDVKM. V shed 6 bases and J 8 bases; nucleotides not matched to a gene: 8. There are 14 residues in the CDR3. The CDR3 here is CASRDRGRLRGYTF. In DNA, the CDR3 is TGTGCCAGCAGGGACAGGGGGCGCTTGAGGGGCTACACCTTC.